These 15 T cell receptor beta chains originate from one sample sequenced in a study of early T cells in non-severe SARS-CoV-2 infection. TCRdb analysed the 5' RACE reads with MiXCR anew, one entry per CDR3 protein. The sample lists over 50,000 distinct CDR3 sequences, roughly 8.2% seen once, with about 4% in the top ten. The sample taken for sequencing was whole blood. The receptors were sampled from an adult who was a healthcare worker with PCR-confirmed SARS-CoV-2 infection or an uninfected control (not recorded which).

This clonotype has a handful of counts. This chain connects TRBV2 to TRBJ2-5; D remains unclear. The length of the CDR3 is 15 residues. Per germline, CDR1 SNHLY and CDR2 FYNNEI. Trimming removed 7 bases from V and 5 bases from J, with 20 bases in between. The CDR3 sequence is CASTRTISPEETQYF. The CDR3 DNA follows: TGTGCCAGCACCCGGACCATTAGTCCGGAGGAGACCCAGTACTTC.

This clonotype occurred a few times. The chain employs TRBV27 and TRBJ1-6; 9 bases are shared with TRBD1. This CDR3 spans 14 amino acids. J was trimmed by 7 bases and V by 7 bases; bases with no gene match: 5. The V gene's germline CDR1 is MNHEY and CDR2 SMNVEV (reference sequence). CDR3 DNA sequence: TGTGCCAGCAAGCGGACAGGGGCGAATTCACCCCTCCACTTT. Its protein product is CASKRTGANSPLHF.

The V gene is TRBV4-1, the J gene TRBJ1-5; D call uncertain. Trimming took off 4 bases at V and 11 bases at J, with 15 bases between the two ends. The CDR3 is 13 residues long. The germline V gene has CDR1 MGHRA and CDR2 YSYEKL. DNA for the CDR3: TGCGCCAGCAGCCCTGCCCGGGGTTGGGCCCAGCATTTT. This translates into CASSPARGWAQHF.

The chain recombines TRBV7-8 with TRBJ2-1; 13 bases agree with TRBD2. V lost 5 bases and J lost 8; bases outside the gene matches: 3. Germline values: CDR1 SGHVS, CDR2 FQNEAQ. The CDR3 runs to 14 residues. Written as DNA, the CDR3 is TGTGCCAGCAGCCGAGGACTAGCGGGAGATGAGCAGTTCTTC. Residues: CASSRGLAGDEQFF.

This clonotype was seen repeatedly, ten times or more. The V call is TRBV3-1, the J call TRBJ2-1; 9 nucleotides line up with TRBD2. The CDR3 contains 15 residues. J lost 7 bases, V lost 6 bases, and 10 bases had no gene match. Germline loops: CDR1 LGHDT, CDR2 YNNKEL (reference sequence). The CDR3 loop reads CASRLAGGQRNEQFF. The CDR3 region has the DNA TGTGCCAGCAGGCTCGCGGGGGGGCAAAGGAATGAGCAGTTCTTC.

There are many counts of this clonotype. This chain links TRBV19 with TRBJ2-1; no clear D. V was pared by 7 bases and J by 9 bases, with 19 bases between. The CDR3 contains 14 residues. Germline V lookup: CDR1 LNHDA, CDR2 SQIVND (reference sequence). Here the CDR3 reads CASTAMAAGTEQFF. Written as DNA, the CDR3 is TGTGCCAGTACCGCCATGGCAGCCGGTACTGAGCAGTTCTTC.

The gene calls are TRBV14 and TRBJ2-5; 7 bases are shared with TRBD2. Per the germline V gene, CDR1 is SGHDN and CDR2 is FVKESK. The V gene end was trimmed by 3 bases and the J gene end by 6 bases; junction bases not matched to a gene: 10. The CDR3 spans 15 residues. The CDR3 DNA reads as TGTGCCAGCAGCCATATCGGGGGAGGGCCAAAGACCCAGTACTTC. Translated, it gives CASSHIGGGPKTQYF.

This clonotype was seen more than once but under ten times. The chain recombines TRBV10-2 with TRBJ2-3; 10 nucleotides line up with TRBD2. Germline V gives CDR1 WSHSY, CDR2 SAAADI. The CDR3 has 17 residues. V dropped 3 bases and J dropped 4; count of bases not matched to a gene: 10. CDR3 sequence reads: CASSDSTGLAGADTQYF. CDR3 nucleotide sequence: TGCGCCAGCAGTGATTCAACAGGCCTAGCGGGAGCAGATACGCAGTATTTT.

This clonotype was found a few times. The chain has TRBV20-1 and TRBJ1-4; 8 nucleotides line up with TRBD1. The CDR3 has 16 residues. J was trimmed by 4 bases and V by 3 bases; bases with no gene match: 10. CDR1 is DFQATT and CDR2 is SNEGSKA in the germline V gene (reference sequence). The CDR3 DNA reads TGCAGTGCTAGTCCTACCGGGACAGGCCATAATGAAAAACTGTTTTTT. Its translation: CSASPTGTGHNEKLFF.

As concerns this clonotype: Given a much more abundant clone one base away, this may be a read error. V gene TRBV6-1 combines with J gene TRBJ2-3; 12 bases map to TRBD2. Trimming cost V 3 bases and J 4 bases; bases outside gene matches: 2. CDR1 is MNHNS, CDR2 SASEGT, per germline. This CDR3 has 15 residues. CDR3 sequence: CASSDASGGADTQYF. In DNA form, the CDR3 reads TGTGCCAGCAGTGATGCTAGCGGGGGGGCAGATACGCAGTATTTT.

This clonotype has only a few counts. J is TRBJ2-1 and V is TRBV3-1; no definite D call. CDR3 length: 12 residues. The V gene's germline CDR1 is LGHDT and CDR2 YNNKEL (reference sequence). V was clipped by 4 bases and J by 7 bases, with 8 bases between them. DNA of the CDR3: TGTGCCAGCAGCCTCCGCGAAAATGAGCAGTTCTTC. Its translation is CASSLRENEQFF.

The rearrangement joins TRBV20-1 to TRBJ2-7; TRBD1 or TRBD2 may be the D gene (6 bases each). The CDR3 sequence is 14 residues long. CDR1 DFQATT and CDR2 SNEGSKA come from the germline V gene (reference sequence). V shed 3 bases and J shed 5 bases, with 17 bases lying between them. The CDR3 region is CSASSGAEWNEQYF. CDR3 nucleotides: TGCAGTGCTAGTTCGGGGGCGGAATGGAACGAGCAGTACTTC.

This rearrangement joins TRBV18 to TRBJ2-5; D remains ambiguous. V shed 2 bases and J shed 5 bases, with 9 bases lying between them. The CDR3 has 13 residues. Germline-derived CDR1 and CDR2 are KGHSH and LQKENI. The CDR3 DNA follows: TGTGCCAGCTCACCAGGAGAATCGGAGACCCAGTACTTC. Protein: CASSPGESETQYF. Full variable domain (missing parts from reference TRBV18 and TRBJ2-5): NAGVMQNPRHLVRRRGQEARLRCSPMKGHSHVYWYRQLPEEGLKFMVYLQKENIIDESGMPKERFSAEFPKEGPSILRIQQVVRGDSAAYFCASSPGESETQYFGPGTRLLVL.

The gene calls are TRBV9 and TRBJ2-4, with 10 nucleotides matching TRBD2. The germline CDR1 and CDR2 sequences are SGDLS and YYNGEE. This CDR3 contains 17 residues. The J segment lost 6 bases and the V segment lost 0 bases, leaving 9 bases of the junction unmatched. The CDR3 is CASSVDTSGVGGNIQYF. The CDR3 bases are TGTGCCAGCAGCGTAGACACTAGCGGGGTCGGTGGAAACATTCAGTACTTC.

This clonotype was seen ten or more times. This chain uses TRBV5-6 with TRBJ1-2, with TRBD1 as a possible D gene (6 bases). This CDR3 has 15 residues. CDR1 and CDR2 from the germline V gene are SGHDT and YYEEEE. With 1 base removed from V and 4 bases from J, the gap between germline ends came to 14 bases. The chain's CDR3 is CASSLRTMGAYGYTF. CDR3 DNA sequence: TGTGCCAGCAGCTTGAGGACCATGGGGGCCTATGGCTACACCTTC.